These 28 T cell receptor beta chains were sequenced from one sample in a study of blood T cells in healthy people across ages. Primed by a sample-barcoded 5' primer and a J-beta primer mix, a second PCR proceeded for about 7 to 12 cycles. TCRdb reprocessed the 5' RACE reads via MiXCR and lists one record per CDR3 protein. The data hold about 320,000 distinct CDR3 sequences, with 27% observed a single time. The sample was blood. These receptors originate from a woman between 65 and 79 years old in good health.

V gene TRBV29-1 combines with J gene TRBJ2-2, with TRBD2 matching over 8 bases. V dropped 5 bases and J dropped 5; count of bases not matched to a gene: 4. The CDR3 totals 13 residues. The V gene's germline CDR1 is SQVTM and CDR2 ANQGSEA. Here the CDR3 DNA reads TGCAGCGTTCGGGCTAGCGGGACCGGGGAGCTGTTTTTT. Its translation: CSVRASGTGELFF.

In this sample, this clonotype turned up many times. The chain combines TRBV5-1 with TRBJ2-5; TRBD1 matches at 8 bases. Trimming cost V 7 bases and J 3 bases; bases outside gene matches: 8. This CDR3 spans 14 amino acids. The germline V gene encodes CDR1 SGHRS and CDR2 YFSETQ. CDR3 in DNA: TGCGCCAGCCAATACGGACAGGGAGAAGAGACCCAGTACTTC. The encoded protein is CASQYGQGEETQYF.

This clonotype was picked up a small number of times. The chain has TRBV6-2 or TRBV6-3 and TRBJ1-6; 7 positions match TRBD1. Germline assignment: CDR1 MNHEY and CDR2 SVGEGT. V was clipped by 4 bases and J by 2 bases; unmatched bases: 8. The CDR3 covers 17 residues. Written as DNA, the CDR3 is TGTGCCAGCAGTTTCTCGACAGGGACGGCCTATAATTCACCCCTCCACTTT. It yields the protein CASSFSTGTAYNSPLHF.

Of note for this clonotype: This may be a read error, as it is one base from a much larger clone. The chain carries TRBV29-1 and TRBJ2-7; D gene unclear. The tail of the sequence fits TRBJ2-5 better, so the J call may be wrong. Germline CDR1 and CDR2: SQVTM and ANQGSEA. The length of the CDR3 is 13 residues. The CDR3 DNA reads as TGCAGCGTGACTCGGGCAGTAAAAGAGACCCAGTACTTC. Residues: CSVTRAVKETQYF.

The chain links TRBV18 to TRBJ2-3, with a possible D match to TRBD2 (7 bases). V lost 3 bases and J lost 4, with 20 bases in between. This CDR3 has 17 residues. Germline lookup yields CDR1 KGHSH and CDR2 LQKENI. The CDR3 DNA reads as TGTGCCAGCTCACCCGCTTCCTCCGGGCGGGGGCCAGATACGCAGTATTTT. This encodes CASSPASSGRGPDTQYF.

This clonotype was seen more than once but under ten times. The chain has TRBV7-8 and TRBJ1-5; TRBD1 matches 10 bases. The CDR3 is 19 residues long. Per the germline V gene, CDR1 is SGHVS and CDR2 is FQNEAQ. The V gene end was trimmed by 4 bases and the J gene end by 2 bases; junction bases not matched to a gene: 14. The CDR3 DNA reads TGTGCCAGCAGCTCAGTCGCATTGACAGGGGGCGGAGGCAATCAGCCCCAGCATTTT. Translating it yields CASSSVALTGGGGNQPQHF.

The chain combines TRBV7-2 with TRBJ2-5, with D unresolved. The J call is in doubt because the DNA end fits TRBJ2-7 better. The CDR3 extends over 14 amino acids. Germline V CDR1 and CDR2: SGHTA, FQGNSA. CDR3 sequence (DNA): TGTGCCAGCAGCTTAACGATTGCGATGGACGAGCAGTACTTC. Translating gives CASSLTIAMDEQYF.

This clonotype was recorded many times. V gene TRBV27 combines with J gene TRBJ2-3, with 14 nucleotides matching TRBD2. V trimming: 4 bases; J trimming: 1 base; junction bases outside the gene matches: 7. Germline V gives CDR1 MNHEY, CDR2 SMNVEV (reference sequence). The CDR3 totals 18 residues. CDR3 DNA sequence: TGTGCCAGCAGTTCCCTCGGACTAGCGGGAGGAGGCACAGATACGCAGTATTTT. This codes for CASSSLGLAGGGTDTQYF.

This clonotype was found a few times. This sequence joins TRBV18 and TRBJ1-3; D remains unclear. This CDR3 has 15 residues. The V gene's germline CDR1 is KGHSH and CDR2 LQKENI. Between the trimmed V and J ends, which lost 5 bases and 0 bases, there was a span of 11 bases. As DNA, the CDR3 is TGTGCCAGCTCATCTGACGGGAACTCTGGAAACACCATATATTTT. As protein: CASSSDGNSGNTIYF.

The CDR3 spells CASSQSDFYNEQFF. For the CDR3, the DNA is TGTGCCAGCAGCCAATCGGACTTTTACAATGAGCAGTTCTTC. The genes are TRBV3-1 and TRBJ2-7, with D tentatively TRBD2 (5 bases). The J call may be wrong; the DNA end is better matched by TRBJ2-1. The V gene's germline CDR1 is LGHDT and CDR2 YNNKEL (reference sequence). CDR3 size: 14 residues.

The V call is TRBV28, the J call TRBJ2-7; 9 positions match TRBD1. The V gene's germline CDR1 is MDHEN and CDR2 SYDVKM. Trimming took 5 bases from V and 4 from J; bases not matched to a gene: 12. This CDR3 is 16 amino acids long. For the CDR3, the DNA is TGTGCCAGCAGTCTCGCTCAGGGACAGGGACTATACGAGCAGTACTTC. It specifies CASSLAQGQGLYEQYF.

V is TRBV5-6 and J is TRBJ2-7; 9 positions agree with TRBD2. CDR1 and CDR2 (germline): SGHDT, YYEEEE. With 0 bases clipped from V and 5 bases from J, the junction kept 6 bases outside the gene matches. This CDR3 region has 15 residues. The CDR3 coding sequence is TGTGCCAGCAGCTTGGGGGGACTAGCTCGGAACGAGCAGTACTTC. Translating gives CASSLGGLARNEQYF.

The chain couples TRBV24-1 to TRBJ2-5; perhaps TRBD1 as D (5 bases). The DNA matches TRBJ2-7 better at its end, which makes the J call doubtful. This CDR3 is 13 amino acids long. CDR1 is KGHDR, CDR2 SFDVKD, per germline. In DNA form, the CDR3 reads TGTGCCACCAGTGACGGACATTCCTACGAGCAGTACTTC. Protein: CATSDGHSYEQYF.

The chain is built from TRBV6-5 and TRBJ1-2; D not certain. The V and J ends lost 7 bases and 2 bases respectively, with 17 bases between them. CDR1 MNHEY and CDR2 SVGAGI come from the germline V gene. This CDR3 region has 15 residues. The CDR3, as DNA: TGTGCCAGCACCGATCCCCAGCGGGCAAACTATGGCTACACCTTC. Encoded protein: CASTDPQRANYGYTF.

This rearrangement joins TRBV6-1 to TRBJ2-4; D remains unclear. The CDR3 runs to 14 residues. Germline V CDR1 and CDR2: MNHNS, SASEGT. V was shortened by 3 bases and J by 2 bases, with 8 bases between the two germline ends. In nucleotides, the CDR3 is TGTGCCAGCAGTGATAATCCCCCCAAAAACATTCAGTACTTC. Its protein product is CASSDNPPKNIQYF.

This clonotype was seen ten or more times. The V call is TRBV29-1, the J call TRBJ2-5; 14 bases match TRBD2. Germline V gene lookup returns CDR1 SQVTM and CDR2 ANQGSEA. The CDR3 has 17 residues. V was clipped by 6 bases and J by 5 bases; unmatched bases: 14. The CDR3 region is CSVEGLAGAKRVETQYF. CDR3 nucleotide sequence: TGCAGCGTGGAGGGACTAGCGGGAGCGAAGAGAGTGGAGACCCAGTACTTC.

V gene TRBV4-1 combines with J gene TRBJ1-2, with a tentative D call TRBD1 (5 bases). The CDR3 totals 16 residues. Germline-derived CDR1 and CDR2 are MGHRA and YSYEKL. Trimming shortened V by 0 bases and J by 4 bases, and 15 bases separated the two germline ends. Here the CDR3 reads CASSQELFQGLYGYTF. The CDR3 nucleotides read TGCGCCAGCAGCCAAGAGCTTTTTCAGGGCCTCTATGGCTACACCTTC.

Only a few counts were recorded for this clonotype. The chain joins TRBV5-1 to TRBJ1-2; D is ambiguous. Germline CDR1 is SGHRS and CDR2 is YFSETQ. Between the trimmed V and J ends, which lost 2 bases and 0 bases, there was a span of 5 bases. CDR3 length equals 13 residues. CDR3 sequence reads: CASSFSSNYGYTF. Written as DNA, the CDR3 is TGCGCCAGCAGCTTCAGTTCTAACTATGGCTACACCTTC.

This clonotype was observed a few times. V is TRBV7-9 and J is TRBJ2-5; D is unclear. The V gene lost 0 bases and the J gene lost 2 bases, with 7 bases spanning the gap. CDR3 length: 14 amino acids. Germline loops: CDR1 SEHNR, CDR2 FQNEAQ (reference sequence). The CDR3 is CASSLAAQQETQYF. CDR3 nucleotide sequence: TGTGCCAGCAGCTTAGCCGCGCAGCAAGAGACCCAGTACTTC.

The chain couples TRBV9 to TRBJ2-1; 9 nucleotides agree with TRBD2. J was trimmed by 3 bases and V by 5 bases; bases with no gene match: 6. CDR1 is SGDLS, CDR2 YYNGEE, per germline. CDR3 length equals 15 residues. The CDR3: CASSIDSGSYNEQFF. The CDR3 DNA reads TGTGCCAGCAGTATTGATAGCGGGAGCTACAATGAGCAGTTCTTC.

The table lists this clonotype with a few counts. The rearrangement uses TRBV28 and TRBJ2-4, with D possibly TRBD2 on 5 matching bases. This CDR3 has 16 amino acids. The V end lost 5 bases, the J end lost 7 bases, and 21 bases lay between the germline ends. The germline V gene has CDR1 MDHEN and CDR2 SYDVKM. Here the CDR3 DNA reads TGTGCCAGCAGTCCCTCTCGAGGGCACCAGCCCAACATTCAGTACTTC. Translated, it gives CASSPSRGHQPNIQYF. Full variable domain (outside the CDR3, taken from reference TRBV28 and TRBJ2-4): DVKVTQSSRYLVKRTGEKVFLECVQDMDHENMFWYRQDPGLGLRLIYFSYDVKMKEKGDIPEGYSVSREKKERFSLILESASTNQTSMYLCASSPSRGHQPNIQYFGAGTRLSVL.

CDR3 nucleotides: TGTGCCACCAGCAGAGATCTAGCGGGAGCTGAGCAGTTCTTC. This codes for CATSRDLAGAEQFF. The chain is built from TRBV15 and TRBJ2-1; 10 positions match TRBD2. CDR3 length equals 14 residues. J gave up 9 bases and V 0 bases, and 2 bases lay outside the gene matches. Germline assignment: CDR1 LNHNV and CDR2 YYDKDF (reference sequence).

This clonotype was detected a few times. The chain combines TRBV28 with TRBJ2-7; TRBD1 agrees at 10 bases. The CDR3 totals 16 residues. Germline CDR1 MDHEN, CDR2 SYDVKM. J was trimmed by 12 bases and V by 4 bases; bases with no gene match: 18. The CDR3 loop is CASSSRQGAPSRRLYF. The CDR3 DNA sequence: TGTGCCAGCAGTTCCCGACAGGGGGCTCCCTCTAGAAGGCTGTACTTC.

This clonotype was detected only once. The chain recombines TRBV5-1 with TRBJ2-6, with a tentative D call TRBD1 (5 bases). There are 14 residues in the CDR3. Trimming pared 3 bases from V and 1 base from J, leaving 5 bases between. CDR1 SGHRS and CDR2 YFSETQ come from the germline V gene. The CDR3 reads CASSSGSGANVLTF. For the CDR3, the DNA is TGCGCCAGCAGCTCAGGGTCTGGGGCCAACGTCCTGACTTTC.

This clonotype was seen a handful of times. CDR3 amino acids: CSVEDRSGIPYEQYF. CDR3 DNA: TGCAGCGTTGAAGATCGGTCAGGAATCCCCTACGAGCAGTACTTC. This chain joins TRBV29-1 and TRBJ2-5; D ambiguous. The J call is uncertain, as TRBJ2-7 better fits the DNA end. This CDR3 region has 15 residues. Germline V gives CDR1 SQVTM, CDR2 ANQGSEA.

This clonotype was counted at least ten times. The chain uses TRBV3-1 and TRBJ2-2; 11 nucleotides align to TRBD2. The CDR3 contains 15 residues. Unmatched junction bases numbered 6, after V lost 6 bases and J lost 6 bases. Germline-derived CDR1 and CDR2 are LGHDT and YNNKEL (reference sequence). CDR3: CASRLGLAVPGELFF. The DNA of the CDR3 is TGTGCCAGCAGACTGGGACTAGCGGTACCCGGGGAGCTGTTTTTT.

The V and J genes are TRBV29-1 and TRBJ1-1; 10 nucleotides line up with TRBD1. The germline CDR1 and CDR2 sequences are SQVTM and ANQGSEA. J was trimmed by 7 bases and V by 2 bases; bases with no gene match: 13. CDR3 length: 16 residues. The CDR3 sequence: CSVEWGQGKDESEAFF. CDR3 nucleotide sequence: TGCAGCGTTGAATGGGGACAGGGGAAGGATGAGAGTGAAGCTTTCTTT.

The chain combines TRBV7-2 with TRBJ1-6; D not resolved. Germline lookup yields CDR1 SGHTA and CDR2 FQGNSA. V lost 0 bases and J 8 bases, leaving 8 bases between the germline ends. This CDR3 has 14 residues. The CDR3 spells CASSLAGMDSPLHF. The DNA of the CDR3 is TGTGCCAGCAGCTTAGCAGGGATGGATTCACCCCTCCACTTT.